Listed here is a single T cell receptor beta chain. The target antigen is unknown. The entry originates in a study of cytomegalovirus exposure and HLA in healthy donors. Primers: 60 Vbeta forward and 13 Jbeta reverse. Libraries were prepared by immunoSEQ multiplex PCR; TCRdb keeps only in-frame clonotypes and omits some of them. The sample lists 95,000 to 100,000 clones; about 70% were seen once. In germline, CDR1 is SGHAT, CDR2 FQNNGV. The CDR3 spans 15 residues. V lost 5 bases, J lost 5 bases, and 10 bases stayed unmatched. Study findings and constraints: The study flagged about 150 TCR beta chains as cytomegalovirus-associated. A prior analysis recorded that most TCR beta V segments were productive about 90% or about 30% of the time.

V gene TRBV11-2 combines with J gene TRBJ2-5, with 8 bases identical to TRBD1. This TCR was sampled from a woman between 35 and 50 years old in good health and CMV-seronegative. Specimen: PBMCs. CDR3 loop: CASSIRQGTWETQYF. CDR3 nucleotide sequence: TGTGCCAGCAGCATAAGACAGGGGACCTGGGAGACCCAGTACTTC.